This TCR beta chain comes out of a study of blood T cell repertoires in COVID-19. Study in general: The cDNA or gDNA used as material had been derived from T cells, B-cell-depleted T cells, or PBMCs.

Per germline, CDR1 MNHEY and CDR2 SVGAGI. The V segment lost 5 bases and the J segment 6 bases; nucleotides outside the gene matches: 8. The CDR3 has 15 amino acids. The study drew participants aged about 18 to 89 years from fewer than 30 US areas. Participants had their cohort set by participant-reported clinical history. Either two negative PCRs, clearance, or symptom resolution qualified Cohort 3 donors as recovered. Profiling relied on immunoSEQ multiplex PCR, and the TCRdb table lists in-frame clones only, not all of them. The repertoire includes some 320,000 clones, around 87% of them detected once, and 5.3% sits in the top ten.

The sequenced sample was PBMCs or T cells enriched from blood (not recorded which). This TCR came from a woman in her twenties or thirties who had recovered from COVID-19. This sequence joins TRBV6-5 and TRBJ1-4, with TRBD1 identical over 8 bases. CDR3 nucleotides: TGTGCCAGCAGTAAACCAGGGGGCAAGGATGAAAAACTGTTTTTT. This encodes CASSKPGGKDEKLFF.